Below are 28 T cell receptor beta chains sequenced from a single sample in a study of CD8+ T cells in alopecia areata. Treatment: oral pan-JAK inhibitor, 5-10 mg twice daily. Sequencing relied on a cDNA template that was reverse transcribed from extracted RNA. This table comes from immunoSEQ multiplex PCR, and its TCRdb copy is limited to in-frame clones, with some not included. This sample yields some 170,000 clones, of which about 53% are seen a single time; 11% belongs to the top ten. This material consisted of CD8+ T cells sorted from blood, taken at week 24, from a patient treated with tofacitinib. These receptors came from a human donor with alopecia areata.

The chain has TRBV2 and TRBJ2-1; TRBD2 is a possible D gene (6 bases). V lost 4 bases, J lost 10 bases, and 17 bases lay in between. The CDR3 runs 14 residues. The germline gives CDR1 SNHLY, CDR2 FYNNEI. CDR3 residues: CASSVIGGGREQFF. CDR3 sequence (DNA): TGTGCCAGCAGTGTCATCGGGGGAGGAAGGGAGCAGTTCTTC.

The chain uses TRBV25-1 and TRBJ2-3; the match to TRBD2 covers 8 bases. Trimming cost V 8 bases and J 5 bases; bases outside gene matches: 9. The CDR3 has 14 amino acids. CDR1 and CDR2 (germline): MGHDK, SYGVNS. CDR3 bases: TGTGCCAGCGTGGGGCGGGGGGCGGGAGATACGCAGTATTTT. The encoded protein is CASVGRGAGDTQYF.

The sample holds a few counts of this clone. The J gene is TRBJ1-2, the V gene TRBV7-3; D perhaps matches TRBD1 (5 bases). Germline assignment: CDR1 SGHTA and CDR2 FQGTGA. Trimming pared 0 bases from V and 8 bases from J, leaving 10 bases between. The CDR3 runs to 13 residues. DNA of the CDR3: TGTGCCAGCAGCTTAACCGGGGGAGACGGCTACACCTTC. It translates to CASSLTGGDGYTF.

This chain connects TRBV27 to TRBJ2-5; D is unresolved. This CDR3 is built from 12 residues. The germline CDR1 and CDR2 sequences are MNHEY and SMNVEV (reference sequence). With 8 bases removed from V and 1 base from J, the gap between germline ends came to 8 bases. The CDR3 sequence is CASCPSQETQYF. DNA of the CDR3: TGTGCCAGCTGCCCCTCCCAAGAGACCCAGTACTTC.

This chain links TRBV27 with TRBJ1-1; D is possibly TRBD1 (5 bases). The V gene's germline CDR1 is MNHEY and CDR2 SMNVEV (reference sequence). V was clipped by 11 bases and J by 5 bases, with 18 bases between them. The CDR3 covers 13 residues. The CDR3 DNA sequence: TGTGCCTCGGGGGTCTTAGGGGAAACTGAAGCTTTCTTT. Its protein is CASGVLGETEAFF.

CDR3 sequence (DNA): TGCGCCAGCAGCGTCGGGGGGGCCCATGAGCAGTTCTTC. Protein product: CASSVGGAHEQFF. The chain employs TRBV5-1 and TRBJ2-1; 8 nucleotides line up with TRBD2. The CDR3 sequence is 13 residues long. The V gene's germline CDR1 is SGHRS and CDR2 YFSETQ. V lost 4 bases, J lost 8 bases, and 5 bases stayed unmatched.

This sequence joins TRBV30 and TRBJ1-1; D gene unclear. V lost 0 bases and J lost 5, with 16 bases in between. The CDR3 sequence is 15 residues long. Germline assignment: CDR1 GTSNPN and CDR2 SVGIG (reference sequence). In DNA form, the CDR3 reads TGTGCCTGGAGTGTACGGGCAGGATCCGGAACTGAAGCTTTCTTT. Translation: CAWSVRAGSGTEAFF.

The chain has TRBV29-1 and TRBJ2-7, with 8 bases lining up with TRBD1. Losses at the gene ends were 1 base for V and 3 bases for J; bases not matched to a gene: 8. The CDR3 totals 15 residues. CDR1 SQVTM and CDR2 ANQGSEA come from the germline V gene. CDR3 loop: CSVEVTRTGGYEQYF. In DNA form, the CDR3 reads TGCAGCGTTGAAGTTACGCGCACAGGGGGCTACGAGCAGTACTTC.

This chain connects TRBV29-1 to TRBJ2-1; 7 bases line up with TRBD2. Losses at the gene ends were 2 bases for V and 0 bases for J; bases not matched to a gene: 4. There are 15 residues in the CDR3. The germline CDR1 and CDR2 sequences are SQVTM and ANQGSEA. CDR3 nucleotides: TGCAGCGTTGAAACCAGGACTAGCTCCTACAATGAGCAGTTCTTC. Translated, it gives CSVETRTSSYNEQFF.

V usage is TRBV30 and J usage is TRBJ1-6; the D is unclear. V lost 1 base, J lost 8 bases, and 15 bases lay in between. Germline V gives CDR1 GTSNPN, CDR2 SVGIG (reference sequence). The CDR3 has 15 residues. CDR3 loop: CAWSGYLSEYSPLHF. Written as DNA, the CDR3 is TGTGCCTGGAGTGGATACCTCTCGGAGTATTCACCCCTCCACTTT.

This clone occurred once. This chain links TRBV5-6 with TRBJ1-3; D not certain. The CDR3 sequence is 14 residues long. Germline-derived CDR1 and CDR2 are SGHDT and YYEEEE. V was pared by 6 bases and J by 2 bases, with 12 bases between. CDR3 amino acids: CASNKEAAGNTIYF. CDR3 sequence (DNA): TGTGCCAGCAACAAAGAAGCGGCTGGAAACACCATATATTTT.

The genes are TRBV6-5 and TRBJ1-5; TRBD1 might be the D (6 bases). Germline CDR1 is MNHEY and CDR2 is SVGAGI. The CDR3 has 14 residues. The V and J ends lost 6 bases and 0 bases respectively, with 9 bases between them. The CDR3 sequence is CASRRDISNQPQHF. The CDR3, as DNA: TGTGCCAGCAGGAGGGACATTAGCAATCAGCCCCAGCATTTT.

This clone has a handful of counts. DNA for the CDR3: TGCAGCGTGCACCTTAGGGACAGATCCTACGAGCAGTACTTC. This encodes CSVHLRDRSYEQYF. The chain uses TRBV29-1 and TRBJ2-7, with TRBD1 matching over 7 bases. V gave up 6 bases and J gave up 1 base; unmatched junction bases: 9. Germline V lookup: CDR1 SQVTM, CDR2 ANQGSEA. The CDR3 runs 14 residues.

This clone occurred a few times. CDR3 sequence reads: CAWDRQRNTEAFF. For the CDR3, the DNA is TGTGCCTGGGACCGACAGAGGAACACTGAAGCTTTCTTT. The chain employs TRBV30 and TRBJ1-1; the D gene is possibly TRBD1 (5 bases). Trimming shortened V by 5 bases and J by 1 base, and 11 bases separated the two germline ends. The CDR3 is 13 amino acids. CDR1 and CDR2 from the germline V gene are GTSNPN and SVGIG (reference sequence). The variable domain in full, completed from reference TRBV30 and TRBJ1-1, reads SQTIHQWPATLVQPVGSPLSLECTVEGTSNPNLYWYRQAAGRGLQLLFYSVGIGQISSEVPQNLSASRPQDRQFILSSKKLLLSDSGFYLCAWDRQRNTEAFFGQGTRLTVV.

This clone was seen more than once but under ten times. The chain links TRBV11-2 to TRBJ2-7; 8 bases map to TRBD1. The CDR3 consists of 14 residues. Germline loops: CDR1 SGHAT, CDR2 FQNNGV. V dropped 4 bases and J dropped 7; count of bases not matched to a gene: 9. The CDR3 sequence: CASSSGGALGEQYF. CDR3 sequence (DNA): TGTGCCAGCAGCTCAGGGGGCGCTTTGGGGGAGCAGTACTTC.

The CDR3 loop is CASSLGSGKYEQYF. The CDR3 DNA follows: TGTGCCAGCAGCTTAGGATCAGGGAAATACGAGCAGTACTTC. This sequence joins TRBV5-6 and TRBJ2-7; tentative D call: TRBD1 (5 bases). Trimming cost V 2 bases and J 4 bases, with 13 bases left between them. Germline assignment: CDR1 SGHDT and CDR2 YYEEEE. The CDR3 runs to 14 residues.

This clone was seen just once. The gene calls are TRBV13 and TRBJ2-5; D uncertain. Germline values: CDR1 PRHDT, CDR2 FYEKMQ (reference sequence). CDR3 length: 15 amino acids. The V and J ends lost 5 bases and 0 bases respectively, with 13 bases between them. CDR3 sequence (DNA): TGTGCCAGCAGCCAATGGGCCGGGTACCAAGAGACCCAGTACTTC. Amino acid sequence: CASSQWAGYQETQYF.

V is TRBV27 and J is TRBJ1-5; the match to TRBD1 covers 8 bases. With 7 bases clipped from V and 4 bases from J, the junction kept 9 bases outside the gene matches. This CDR3 spans 15 amino acids. Looked up from germline, CDR1 is MNHEY and CDR2 is SMNVEV (reference sequence). The CDR3 DNA is TGTGCCAGCAAGACAGGGGCCCAAGGGAATCAGCCCCAGCATTTT. As protein: CASKTGAQGNQPQHF.

Only a few counts were recorded for this clone. V gene TRBV12-5 combines with J gene TRBJ2-5; TRBD1 might be the D (6 bases). Germline values: CDR1 LGHNT, CDR2 FRNRAP. V was pared by 3 bases and J by 7 bases, with 15 bases between. The CDR3 sequence is 14 residues long. CDR3 protein: CASGLQGSYVTQYF. As DNA, the CDR3 is TGTGCTAGTGGTTTACAGGGCTCTTACGTGACCCAGTACTTC.

The chain joins TRBV29-1 to TRBJ2-3, with TRBD1 as a possible D gene (6 bases). The CDR3 spans 15 residues. CDR1 and CDR2 (germline): SQVTM, ANQGSEA. The V gene lost 6 bases and the J gene lost 0 bases, with 16 bases spanning the gap. CDR3 in DNA: TGCAGCGTAGCTGGGACACCTCCTAGCACAGATACGCAGTATTTT. Translated, it gives CSVAGTPPSTDTQYF.

The V gene is TRBV27, the J gene TRBJ1-5, with D uncertain. The germline CDR1 and CDR2 sequences are MNHEY and SMNVEV (reference sequence). V lost 3 bases, J lost 0 bases, and 9 bases lay in between. This CDR3 has 15 amino acids. In nucleotides, the CDR3 is TGTGCCAGCAGTTTCTTCGCAGATAGCAATCAGCCCCAGCATTTT. Translating gives CASSFFADSNQPQHF.

This clone appeared once. The rearrangement uses TRBV9 and TRBJ1-2, with D perhaps matching TRBD1 (5 bases). V was pared by 3 bases and J by 8 bases, with 11 bases between. Per germline, CDR1 SGDLS and CDR2 YYNGEE. CDR3 length: 12 residues. The CDR3: CASSGQPRGYTF. The CDR3, as DNA: TGTGCCAGCAGCGGACAGCCAAGGGGCTACACCTTC.

The chain couples TRBV9 to TRBJ2-1, with TRBD2 identical over 7 bases. The CDR3 covers 17 residues. V dropped 4 bases and J dropped 8; count of bases not matched to a gene: 18. The germline gives CDR1 SGDLS, CDR2 YYNGEE. The DNA of the CDR3 is TGTGCCAGCAGCCTCCCGATTAGCGGGTTGGATACCTATGAGCAGTTCTTC. Encoded protein: CASSLPISGLDTYEQFF.

This clone appeared a few times. The rearrangement links TRBV13 to TRBJ1-1; D not resolved. CDR3 length: 14 amino acids. The germline V gene has CDR1 PRHDT and CDR2 FYEKMQ (reference sequence). V lost 0 bases, J lost 3 bases, and 8 bases lay in between. The CDR3 bases are TGTGCCAGCAGCTTAGGAGGGTTGGACACTGAAGCTTTCTTT. Its translation: CASSLGGLDTEAFF.

The chain carries TRBV5-1 and TRBJ1-2; D possibly corresponds to TRBD1 (6 bases). Deletions cut 0 bases from V and 5 bases from J, with 11 bases between. This CDR3 comprises 14 residues. Germline V gives CDR1 SGHRS, CDR2 YFSETQ. Here the CDR3 DNA reads TGCGCCAGCAGCTTGGAGTCCCAGGGGTATGGCTACACCTTC. Its protein product is CASSLESQGYGYTF.

A note on this clone: At the DNA level, this CDR3 is encoded by other sequences in the same sample as well. The chain recombines TRBV30 with TRBJ2-3; D uncertain. Germline assignment: CDR1 GTSNPN and CDR2 SVGIG (reference sequence). The CDR3 length is 11 residues. The V and J ends lost 2 bases and 5 bases respectively, with 5 bases between them. CDR3 sequence (DNA): TGTGCCTGGAGTCTTGGAGATACGCAGTATTTT. It is translated as CAWSLGDTQYF.

The V call is TRBV7-8, the J call TRBJ2-7; 7 positions match TRBD1. V trimming: 0 bases; J trimming: 3 bases; junction bases outside the gene matches: 5. Germline values: CDR1 SGHVS, CDR2 FQNEAQ. The CDR3 totals 15 residues. CDR3 nucleotide sequence: TGTGCCAGCAGCTTAGCTGGGACAGCGCGCTACGAGCAGTACTTC. Protein: CASSLAGTARYEQYF.

V and J are TRBV27 and TRBJ2-3; 12 bases map to TRBD2. Germline loops: CDR1 MNHEY, CDR2 SMNVEV (reference sequence). Trimming took 5 bases from V and 8 from J; bases not matched to a gene: 11. The CDR3 spans 16 residues. The CDR3 nucleotides read TGTGCCAGCAGTAGGACTAGCGGGGACAATCGGCGTACGCAGTATTTT. Its protein is CASSRTSGDNRRTQYF.